The 17 T cell receptor beta chains listed next were all sequenced from one sample in a study of early T cells in non-severe SARS-CoV-2 infection. Each CDR3 protein is one row after TCRdb ran MiXCR on the 5' RACE reads. Of more than 60,000 distinct CDR3 sequences listed, under 9.5% are singletons. The material sequenced was whole blood. The receptors here all came from an adult who was a healthcare worker with PCR-confirmed SARS-CoV-2 infection or an uninfected control (not recorded which).

This clonotype occurred many times. The chain has TRBV6-6 and TRBJ2-1; the match to TRBD2 covers 8 bases. CDR1 and CDR2 (germline): MNHNY, SVGAGI (reference sequence). V shed 5 bases, J shed 7 bases, and the junction held 10 bases outside the gene matches. The CDR3 extends over 15 amino acids. This chain's CDR3 is CASSPPISGMNEQFF. The CDR3 DNA is TGTGCCAGCAGTCCCCCGATTAGCGGGATGAATGAGCAGTTCTTC.

The chain is built from TRBV29-1 and TRBJ2-7; tentatively, D is TRBD2 (5 bases). Germline-derived CDR1 and CDR2 are SQVTM and ANQGSEA. V was pared by 7 bases and J by 3 bases, with 19 bases between. The CDR3 consists of 14 residues. This CDR3 is CSAAVGIGNYEQYF. CDR3 nucleotide sequence: TGCAGCGCCGCTGTCGGGATAGGGAACTACGAGCAGTACTTC.

Only a few counts were recorded for this clonotype. V gene TRBV13 combines with J gene TRBJ1-2; no clear D gene. CDR3 size: 14 residues. Trimming took 2 bases from V and 1 from J, leaving 8 bases between them. Germline CDR1 reads PRHDT; CDR2 reads FYEKMQ (reference sequence). Written as DNA, the CDR3 is TGTGCCAGCAGCTTAAATCCTCGTAACTATGGCTACACCTTC. Residues: CASSLNPRNYGYTF.

This clonotype was counted at least ten times. The chain carries TRBV5-6 and TRBJ1-5; 9 bases fit TRBD1. This CDR3 has 16 residues. CDR1 SGHDT and CDR2 YYEEEE come from the germline V gene. The J segment lost 6 bases and the V segment lost 3 bases, leaving 10 bases of the junction unmatched. CDR3 region: CASSSTGQGVGQPQHF. The DNA for the CDR3 is TGTGCCAGCAGCTCCACGGGACAGGGTGTGGGTCAGCCCCAGCATTTT.

This clonotype has more than one count but fewer than ten. This sequence joins TRBV29-1 and TRBJ2-3; D ambiguous. The CDR3 sequence is 12 residues long. Trimming pared 5 bases from V and 2 bases from J, leaving 8 bases between. Looked up from germline, CDR1 is SQVTM and CDR2 is ANQGSEA. CDR3 protein: CSVKRDTDTQYF. The CDR3 region has the DNA TGCAGCGTTAAAAGGGACACAGATACGCAGTATTTT.

This clonotype was seen a handful of times. The V call is TRBV5-1, the J call TRBJ1-4; 7 positions match TRBD1. V dropped 0 bases and J dropped 5; count of bases not matched to a gene: 4. Germline loops: CDR1 SGHRS, CDR2 YFSETQ. This CDR3 is built from 15 residues. The CDR3 DNA reads TGCGCCAGCAGCTTGGAAGGGGGCAGGAATGAAAAACTGTTTTTT. This codes for CASSLEGGRNEKLFF.

This clonotype came up many times. This chain uses TRBV20-1 with TRBJ1-4; maybe TRBD1 (5 bases). V gave up 5 bases and J gave up 8 bases, with 9 bases separating them. Germline V gene data show CDR1 as DFQATT and CDR2 as SNEGSKA (reference sequence). The CDR3 covers 11 residues. The CDR3 DNA sequence: TGCAGTGCTCCCTGGGGGGAAAAACTGTTTTTT. Translated, it gives CSAPWGEKLFF.

Details on this clonotype: Compared with germline, one end of the junction differs, possibly owing to a read error. V usage is TRBV7-2 and J usage is TRBJ2-3; 10 bases are shared with TRBD2. This CDR3 is 15 amino acids long. The V gene's germline CDR1 is SGHTA and CDR2 FQGNSA. This chain's CDR3 is CASSLAGERGDTQYF. The DNA of the CDR3 is TGTGCCAGCAGCCTAGCGGGAGAGCGGGGAGATACGCAGTATTTT. Filled out from reference TRBV7-2 and TRBJ2-3, the complete variable domain reads GAGVSQSPSNKVTEKGKDVELRCDPISGHTALYWYRQSLGQGLEFLIYFQGNSAPDKSGLPSDRFSAERTGGSVSTLTIQRTQQEDSAVYLCASSLAGERGDTQYFGPGTRLTVL.

In this sample, this clonotype turned up many times. The chain employs TRBV12-3 or TRBV12-4 and TRBJ1-3, with a weak D call TRBD1 (5 bases). This CDR3 is built from 15 residues. Trimming took off 5 bases at V and 1 base at J, with 12 bases between the two ends. CDR3 sequence reads: CASSVRSGSGNTIYF. CDR3 nucleotides: TGTGCCAGCAGTGTTAGGTCAGGGTCTGGAAACACCATATATTTT.

The V call is TRBV19, the J call TRBJ1-2; D possibly corresponds to TRBD1 (5 bases). The V end lost 6 bases, the J end lost 4 bases, and 15 bases lay between the germline ends. CDR1 is LNHDA and CDR2 is SQIVND in the germline V gene (reference sequence). CDR3 size: 14 residues. The CDR3 nucleotides read TGTGCCAGTAGCCGGGACTTACGGGTCTATGGCTACACCTTC. This sequence encodes CASSRDLRVYGYTF.

This clonotype showed up just a few times. This sequence joins TRBV20-1 and TRBJ1-4, with TRBD1 as a possible D gene (6 bases). The germline V gene encodes CDR1 DFQATT and CDR2 SNEGSKA (reference sequence). This CDR3 is 13 amino acids long. The V and J ends lost 7 bases and 3 bases respectively, with 12 bases between them. CDR3 coding DNA: TGCAGTGTCCCTGGACAGCCTAATGAAAAACTGTTTTTT. It specifies CSVPGQPNEKLFF.

The CDR3 sequence is CASSTGTRVNEQFF. For the CDR3, the DNA is TGTGCCAGCAGCACCGGGACTAGAGTCAATGAGCAGTTCTTC. The chain links TRBV7-2 to TRBJ2-1; 8 bases agree with TRBD2. Trimming cost V 5 bases and J 6 bases; bases outside gene matches: 6. The CDR3 contains 14 residues. Germline V CDR1 and CDR2: SGHTA, FQGNSA. Using reference TRBV7-2 and TRBJ2-1 for the parts outside the CDR3, the full variable domain is GAGVSQSPSNKVTEKGKDVELRCDPISGHTALYWYRQSLGQGLEFLIYFQGNSAPDKSGLPSDRFSAERTGGSVSTLTIQRTQQEDSAVYLCASSTGTRVNEQFFGPGTRLTVL.

Many counts were recorded for this clonotype. J is TRBJ2-1 and V is TRBV7-2, with no clear D. Germline-derived CDR1 and CDR2 are SGHTA and FQGNSA. There are 13 residues in the CDR3. V lost 3 bases to trimming and J lost 6 bases, with 9 bases between them. CDR3: CASSLASRNEQFF. The CDR3 DNA reads as TGTGCCAGCAGCTTGGCTAGTCGCAATGAGCAGTTCTTC.

This clonotype was seen many times. The chain is built from TRBV6-5 and TRBJ2-1, with TRBD2 matching 9 bases. This CDR3 is built from 15 residues. V shed 6 bases and J 4 bases; nucleotides not matched to a gene: 7. The germline V gene has CDR1 MNHEY and CDR2 SVGAGI. The CDR3 is CASRQSGGRYNEQFF. DNA of the CDR3: TGTGCCAGCAGACAAAGCGGGGGGCGTTACAATGAGCAGTTCTTC.

The gene calls are TRBV7-7 and TRBJ2-2, with D maybe TRBD1 (6 bases). The CDR3 is 13 amino acids. V was cut by 5 bases and J by 6 bases, with 10 bases left in between. Germline CDR1 reads SSHAT; CDR2 reads FNYEAQ (reference sequence). The DNA for the CDR3 is TGTGCCAGCAGCATGACAGGATCCGGGGAGCTGTTTTTT. It translates to CASSMTGSGELFF. The full variable domain, completed using reference TRBV7-7 and TRBJ2-2, is GAGVSQSPRYKVTKRGQDVTLRCDPISSHATLYWYQQALGQGPEFLTYFNYEAQPDKSGLPSDRFSAERPEGSISTLTIQRTEQRDSAMYRCASSMTGSGELFFGEGSRLTVL.

This chain connects TRBV3-1 to TRBJ1-1; a possible D gene is TRBD1 (5 bases). CDR1 LGHDT and CDR2 YNNKEL come from the germline V gene (reference sequence). The CDR3 covers 13 residues. Trimming stripped 3 bases from V and 5 bases from J, with 10 bases between. The CDR3 region has the DNA TGTGCCAGCAGCCACGCAGGGTTAACTGAAGCTTTCTTT. It specifies CASSHAGLTEAFF.

In this sample, this clonotype turned up many times. The rearrangement joins TRBV2 to TRBJ2-7, with D perhaps given as TRBD1 or TRBD2 (5 bases each). Trimming left V 5 bases short and J 6 bases short, with 14 bases between. CDR3 length equals 13 residues. The germline V gene has CDR1 SNHLY and CDR2 FYNNEI. The CDR3 DNA follows: TGTGCCAGCAGTCGAGGCAGGGACCTCGAGCAGTACTTC. It yields the protein CASSRGRDLEQYF.